The 26 T cell receptor beta chains in this list originate from one sample, sequenced in a study of cytomegalovirus exposure and HLA in healthy donors (dated by TCRdb to 2017 to 2019). The library relied on the immunoSEQ multiplex PCR assay. A mixture of 60 forward primers for TCR Vbeta segments and 13 reverse primers for TCR Jbeta segments was used in the multiplex PCR. This is the immuneACCESS table as TCRdb keeps it, with only in-frame sequences that have V and J called. A part of the clones is gone; compared with another copy, unresolved V genes explain less than half, and the rest is unexplained. Here the sample has under 110,000 clones; 75% occur a single time. The ten largest make up roughly 2.5% of the sample. The sequenced sample consisted of PBMCs. These receptors were collected from a man aged 40-49 years in good health and CMV-seronegative.

This clone was observed a few times. The CDR3 DNA reads TGCGCCAGCAGCTCACTACAGGGCGGGAGCACTGAAGCTTTCTTT. Protein product: CASSSLQGGSTEAFF. The V gene is TRBV5-1, the J gene TRBJ1-1, with D perhaps TRBD1 (6 bases). Trimming stripped 3 bases from V and 4 bases from J, with 16 bases between. This CDR3 region has 15 residues. Germline CDR1 SGHRS, CDR2 YFSETQ.

This rearrangement joins TRBV2 to TRBJ2-5, with 7 bases lining up with TRBD2. The CDR3 is made up of 17 amino acids. Germline V CDR1 and CDR2: SNHLY, FYNNEI. V trimming: 3 bases; J trimming: 2 bases; junction bases outside the gene matches: 12. The CDR3 DNA reads as TGTGCCAGCAGTGACTTTCTAGCGGAGGAGCTGCAAGAGACCCAGTACTTC. Its translation: CASSDFLAEELQETQYF.

The chain joins TRBV27 to TRBJ2-2; perhaps TRBD1 as D (6 bases). The CDR3 has 15 residues. With 0 bases removed from V and 6 bases from J, the gap between germline ends came to 11 bases. CDR1 is MNHEY and CDR2 is SMNVEV in the germline V gene (reference sequence). The CDR3 loop reads CASSLSYEGAGELFF. DNA of the CDR3: TGTGCCAGCAGTTTATCGTACGAGGGGGCCGGGGAGCTGTTTTTT.

The chain couples TRBV5-1 to TRBJ2-7; possible D gene TRBD1, 5 bases. This CDR3 is 14 amino acids long. Trimming stripped 1 base from V and 1 base from J, with 9 bases between. From germline, CDR1 is SGHRS and CDR2 YFSETQ. The CDR3 bases are TGCGCCAGCAGCTTGCAGGGTGTATCCTACGAGCAGTACTTC. Residues: CASSLQGVSYEQYF.

The rearrangement uses TRBV12-5 and TRBJ2-2; 10 nucleotides align to TRBD2. The CDR3 contains 16 residues. V trimming: 5 bases; J trimming: 4 bases; junction bases outside the gene matches: 7. Germline CDR1 LGHNT, CDR2 FRNRAP. The CDR3 DNA follows: TGTGCTAGTGGTCTTTTAGCGGGGGGCCTCACCGGGGAGCTGTTTTTT. Translation: CASGLLAGGLTGELFF.

The chain carries TRBV27 and TRBJ1-1; D gene ambiguous. CDR3 length equals 14 residues. Germline assignment: CDR1 MNHEY and CDR2 SMNVEV (reference sequence). Trimming took 5 bases from V and 1 from J, leaving 11 bases between them. CDR3 bases: TGTGCCAGCAGTAAACAAGAGGGGAACACTGAAGCTTTCTTT. Encoded protein: CASSKQEGNTEAFF.

This chain joins TRBV9 and TRBJ2-1; 8 nucleotides match TRBD1. CDR1 is SGDLS and CDR2 is YYNGEE in the germline V gene. V lost 3 bases and J lost 9; bases outside the gene matches: 2. The CDR3 is made up of 12 amino acids. The CDR3 nucleotides read TGTGCCAGCAGCGACGACAGGGGTGAGCAGTTCTTC. This encodes CASSDDRGEQFF.

This sequence joins TRBV4-2 and TRBJ2-1, with 10 bases fitting TRBD2. The J segment lost 3 bases and the V segment lost 8 bases, leaving 16 bases of the junction unmatched. Per germline, CDR1 LGHNA and CDR2 YNFKEQ. This CDR3 contains 18 residues. The CDR3 region is CASAPPGASGGGYNEQFF. In DNA form, the CDR3 reads TGTGCCAGCGCACCTCCTGGGGCTAGCGGGGGAGGCTACAATGAGCAGTTCTTC.

The V and J genes are TRBV18 and TRBJ1-2; 10 bases map to TRBD1. In germline, CDR1 is KGHSH, CDR2 LQKENI. The CDR3 sequence is 15 residues long. J gave up 4 bases and V 6 bases, and 8 bases lay outside the gene matches. The CDR3 spells CASSSGQGKGYGYTF. The CDR3 DNA sequence: TGTGCCAGCTCGTCGGGACAGGGGAAGGGCTATGGCTACACCTTC.

This sequence joins TRBV5-1 and TRBJ2-1, with D hard to call. Per germline, CDR1 SGHRS and CDR2 YFSETQ. V was shortened by 0 bases and J by 2 bases, with 9 bases between the two germline ends. CDR3 length equals 15 residues. CDR3 DNA: TGCGCCAGCAGCTTGGGCGGCAGTACCTACAATGAGCAGTTCTTC. It yields the protein CASSLGGSTYNEQFF.

The chain has TRBV7-9 and TRBJ1-4; no reliable D call. Germline loops: CDR1 SEHNR, CDR2 FQNEAQ (reference sequence). Trimming took off 2 bases at V and 5 bases at J, with 9 bases between the two ends. The CDR3 is 14 residues long. The DNA for the CDR3 is TGTGCCAGCAGCTTACTGTCCGGGAATGAAAAACTGTTTTTT. Its protein product is CASSLLSGNEKLFF.

CDR3: CSAWILAASTDTQYF. The CDR3 coding sequence is TGCAGCGCCTGGATACTAGCGGCTAGCACAGATACGCAGTATTTT. V usage is TRBV29-1 and J usage is TRBJ2-3; 8 bases map to TRBD2. V dropped 7 bases and J dropped 0; count of bases not matched to a gene: 9. Germline V gene lookup returns CDR1 SQVTM and CDR2 ANQGSEA. The CDR3 consists of 15 residues.

This chain uses TRBV6-4 with TRBJ2-3; 11 positions match TRBD2. The CDR3 totals 14 residues. V dropped 9 bases and J dropped 4; count of bases not matched to a gene: 6. The germline V gene encodes CDR1 MRHNA and CDR2 SNTAGT. The chain's CDR3 is CASSLAGGSDTQYF. CDR3 nucleotides: TGTGCCAGTTCCCTAGCGGGGGGATCAGATACGCAGTATTTT.

This chain uses TRBV5-6 with TRBJ1-6; 7 positions match TRBD1. After removal of 6 bases from V and 6 bases from J, the junction contained 3 bases not matched to a gene. The germline CDR1 and CDR2 sequences are SGHDT and YYEEEE. This CDR3 contains 13 residues. For the CDR3, the DNA is TGTGCCAGCAACAGGGACAGTAATTCACCCCTCCACTTT. Translation: CASNRDSNSPLHF.

The CDR3 protein is CASSQGTANYGYTF. The CDR3 DNA follows: TGCGCCAGCAGCCAAGGGACAGCCAACTATGGCTACACCTTC. This chain uses TRBV4-1 with TRBJ1-2; a possible D gene is TRBD1 (6 bases). Germline lookup yields CDR1 MGHRA and CDR2 YSYEKL. The V end lost 1 base, the J end lost 2 bases, and 8 bases lay between the germline ends. The CDR3 has 14 amino acids.

The gene calls are TRBV11-2 and TRBJ2-1; 7 nucleotides match TRBD2. V lost 6 bases, J lost 4 bases, and 9 bases stayed unmatched. The CDR3 loop spans 15 amino acids. Germline-derived CDR1 and CDR2 are SGHAT and FQNNGV. The DNA for the CDR3 is TGTGCCAGCAGAGAGGGAGGGGCGGGTTACAATGAGCAGTTCTTC. Protein product: CASREGGAGYNEQFF.

The chain is built from TRBV19 and TRBJ2-7; 11 bases line up with TRBD1. The CDR3 is 16 amino acids. Losses at the gene ends were 1 base for V and 5 bases for J; bases not matched to a gene: 7. Germline V lookup: CDR1 LNHDA, CDR2 SQIVND (reference sequence). This CDR3 reads CASSIAGQGAVDEQYF. The CDR3 DNA reads as TGTGCCAGTAGTATAGCCGGACAGGGGGCTGTCGACGAGCAGTACTTC.

The rearrangement links TRBV18 to TRBJ1-1; TRBD1 matches 8 bases. There are 14 residues in the CDR3. CDR1 and CDR2 from the germline V gene are KGHSH and LQKENI. With 5 bases clipped from V and 7 bases from J, the junction kept 9 bases outside the gene matches. The DNA for the CDR3 is TGTGCCAGCTCAACGAGGGGACAGGCGATTGAAGCTTTCTTT. This encodes CASSTRGQAIEAFF.

The chain employs TRBV7-9 and TRBJ1-1; possibly TRBD1 for D (6 bases). The CDR3 runs 16 residues. CDR1 is SEHNR, CDR2 FQNEAQ, per germline (reference sequence). V was pared by 5 bases and J by 4 bases, with 20 bases between. CDR3 protein: CASSDIRGALSTEAFF. CDR3 sequence (DNA): TGTGCCAGCAGCGACATCCGGGGGGCGCTTAGCACTGAAGCTTTCTTT.

The chain carries TRBV11-2 and TRBJ1-1; 7 bases align to TRBD1. After removal of 3 bases from V and 1 base from J, the junction contained 8 bases not matched to a gene. The V gene's germline CDR1 is SGHAT and CDR2 FQNNGV. This CDR3 has 16 amino acids. CDR3 amino acids: CASSFARGRWNTEAFF. As DNA, the CDR3 is TGTGCCAGCAGCTTCGCAAGGGGGCGGTGGAACACTGAAGCTTTCTTT.

This clone was counted between two and nine times. V is TRBV5-1 and J is TRBJ1-3, with TRBD1 identical over 11 bases. V trimming: 4 bases; J trimming: 8 bases; junction bases outside the gene matches: 2. The V gene's germline CDR1 is SGHRS and CDR2 YFSETQ. This CDR3 is built from 13 residues. The DNA for the CDR3 is TGCGCCAGCAGCCTGGGACAGGGGGACACCATATATTTT. As protein: CASSLGQGDTIYF.

The chain uses TRBV19 and TRBJ1-5, with D possibly matching TRBD1 (5 bases). The CDR3 totals 14 residues. Germline loops: CDR1 LNHDA, CDR2 SQIVND (reference sequence). V lost 4 bases to trimming and J lost 5 bases, with 12 bases between them. CDR3 residues: CASSKGNSDQPQHF. In DNA, the CDR3 is TGTGCCAGTAGTAAGGGGAACAGTGATCAGCCCCAGCATTTT.

The chain combines TRBV2 with TRBJ2-7; a weak D match, TRBD2 (6 bases). Deletions cut 7 bases from V and 0 bases from J, with 16 bases between. Looked up from germline, CDR1 is SNHLY and CDR2 is FYNNEI. CDR3 length: 15 amino acids. The CDR3 loop is CASNVGGTISYEQYF. The DNA for the CDR3 is TGTGCCAGCAACGTGGGGGGAACCATCTCCTACGAGCAGTACTTC.

This clone has a handful of counts. The chain joins TRBV5-1 to TRBJ2-7; tentatively, D is TRBD2 (5 bases). Germline assignment: CDR1 SGHRS and CDR2 YFSETQ. Trimming shortened V by 0 bases and J by 9 bases, and 13 bases separated the two germline ends. This CDR3 has 13 residues. CDR3 amino acids: CASSLDAGRSQYF. DNA for the CDR3: TGCGCCAGCAGCTTGGATGCGGGTCGGTCGCAGTACTTC. The full variable domain, with the rest looked up from reference TRBV5-1 and TRBJ2-7, is KAGVTQTPRYLIKTRGQQVTLSCSPISGHRSVSWYQQTPGQGLQFLFEYFSETQRNKGNFPGRFSGRQFSNSRSEMNVSTLELGDSALYLCASSLDAGRSQYFGPGTRLTVT.

The chain uses TRBV5-1 and TRBJ2-3; D gene uncertain. CDR1 and CDR2 (germline): SGHRS, YFSETQ. V was trimmed by 0 bases and J by 0 bases, leaving 11 bases between them. The CDR3 extends over 16 amino acids. CDR3 loop: CASSLEGAASTDTQYF. The CDR3 nucleotides are TGCGCCAGCAGCTTGGAAGGCGCGGCTAGCACAGATACGCAGTATTTT.

V is TRBV5-4 and J is TRBJ2-7; 7 nucleotides align to TRBD1. Trimming took 4 bases from V and 4 from J; bases not matched to a gene: 8. The length of the CDR3 is 14 residues. CDR1 is SGHNT, CDR2 YYREEE, per germline (reference sequence). CDR3 in amino acids: CASSTRDRAYEQYF. In DNA, the CDR3 is TGTGCCAGCAGCACCCGGGACAGAGCGTACGAGCAGTACTTC.